One sample yielded the 32 T cell receptor beta chains listed below, sequenced in a study of cytomegalovirus exposure and HLA in healthy donors. Using immunoSEQ multiplex PCR, the repertoire was profiled, and TCRdb retains in-frame clones only, with some absent. The top ten hold around 3.3% of the sample, which has about 260,000 clones, less than 95% seen once. Material: PBMCs. The source of these receptors is a woman under 40 in good health and CMV-seronegative.

This rearrangement joins TRBV5-1 to TRBJ2-1, with 10 nucleotides matching TRBD1. The trim removed 0 bases at V and 8 bases at J, leaving 2 bases unmatched. The CDR3 is 14 residues long. The germline gives CDR1 SGHRS, CDR2 YFSETQ. The CDR3 protein is CASSLGDRGHEQFF. CDR3 in DNA: TGCGCCAGCAGCTTGGGGGACAGGGGCCATGAGCAGTTCTTC.

This chain joins TRBV6-5 and TRBJ2-7, with D possibly TRBD1 on 6 matching bases. This CDR3 comprises 15 residues. Germline-derived CDR1 and CDR2 are MNHEY and SVGAGI. Deletions cut 5 bases from V and 3 bases from J, with 17 bases between. CDR3 bases: TGTGCCAGCAGTCGCCCCGACAGGTATGGCTACGAGCAGTACTTC. Protein sequence: CASSRPDRYGYEQYF.

The V and J genes are TRBV30 and TRBJ2-1; 7 positions match TRBD1. The junction had 7 bases not matched to a gene; V was cut back by 3 bases and J by 2 bases. The germline V gene encodes CDR1 GTSNPN and CDR2 SVGIG (reference sequence). This CDR3 comprises 15 residues. The CDR3 nucleotides are TGTGCCTGGAGCGGTGGGACAGACGCCTACAATGAGCAGTTCTTC. Amino acids: CAWSGGTDAYNEQFF. Full variable domain (outside the CDR3, taken from reference TRBV30 and TRBJ2-1): SQTIHQWPATLVQPVGSPLSLECTVEGTSNPNLYWYRQAAGRGLQLLFYSVGIGQISSEVPQNLSASRPQDRQFILSSKKLLLSDSGFYLCAWSGGTDAYNEQFFGPGTRLTVL.

V and J are TRBV4-3 and TRBJ2-1, with 7 nucleotides matching TRBD2. Germline CDR1 and CDR2: LGHNA and YSLEER. Losses at the gene ends were 0 bases for V and 4 bases for J; bases not matched to a gene: 6. This CDR3 contains 16 residues. The CDR3 loop is CASSQDRLADYNEQFF. As DNA, the CDR3 is TGCGCCAGCAGCCAAGATCGGCTAGCGGATTACAATGAGCAGTTCTTC.

The gene calls are TRBV14 and TRBJ2-7; D may match TRBD1 or TRBD2 (5 bases each). The V gene lost 1 base and the J gene lost 9 bases, with 19 bases spanning the gap. The CDR3 is made up of 15 amino acids. Germline-derived CDR1 and CDR2 are SGHDN and FVKESK. The CDR3 region has the DNA TGTGCCAGCAGCCAAGTCGGGGACCCACGTCCTGGGCAGTACTTC. Residues: CASSQVGDPRPGQYF.

The chain is built from TRBV6-5 and TRBJ2-2, with TRBD2 identical over 11 bases. Germline CDR1 MNHEY, CDR2 SVGAGI. The CDR3 contains 15 residues. The V segment lost 6 bases and the J segment 6 bases; nucleotides outside the gene matches: 6. DNA of the CDR3: TGTGCCAGCAGGACTAGCGGGAACACAGCCGGGGAGCTGTTTTTT. Amino acids: CASRTSGNTAGELFF.

This rearrangement joins TRBV9 to TRBJ2-6, with 16 bases lining up with TRBD2. This CDR3 has 19 amino acids. The V segment lost 4 bases and the J segment 4 bases; nucleotides outside the gene matches: 8. CDR1 is SGDLS and CDR2 is YYNGEE in the germline V gene. This CDR3 reads CASSPGLAGGPRGANVLTF. The CDR3 bases are TGTGCCAGCAGCCCGGGACTAGCGGGAGGGCCGAGGGGGGCCAACGTCCTGACTTTC.

This chain connects TRBV7-6 to TRBJ2-2, with TRBD2 identical over 10 bases. The CDR3 length is 17 residues. The germline V gene has CDR1 SGHVS and CDR2 FNYEAQ. V shed 1 base, J shed 4 bases, and the junction held 6 bases outside the gene matches. The CDR3 is CASSLVSSGSPTGELFF. For the CDR3, the DNA is TGTGCCAGCAGCTTAGTCTCTAGCGGGAGCCCCACCGGGGAGCTGTTTTTT.

This chain connects TRBV19 to TRBJ2-5, with D perhaps matching TRBD1 (6 bases). V lost 6 bases, J lost 5 bases, and 19 bases lay in between. In germline, CDR1 is LNHDA, CDR2 SQIVND (reference sequence). The length of the CDR3 is 15 residues. The CDR3 DNA follows: TGTGCCAGTAGGTTGGCAGGGGCAAGTTTCGAGACCCAGTACTTC. Translated, it gives CASRLAGASFETQYF.

The J gene is TRBJ1-1, the V gene TRBV18, with D possibly TRBD1 on 6 matching bases. From germline, CDR1 is KGHSH and CDR2 LQKENI. V was shortened by 6 bases and J by 11 bases, with 19 bases between the two germline ends. The CDR3 totals 13 residues. In nucleotides, the CDR3 is TGTGCCAGCTCCGAGGTCAGACAGGAGACGGCTTTCTTT. Protein: CASSEVRQETAFF.

As DNA, the CDR3 is TGCGCCAGCAGCCAAGGGTTAGGTCAGCCCCAGCATTTT. Translation gives CASSQGLGQPQHF. V usage is TRBV4-1 and J usage is TRBJ1-5; D unresolved. Trimming shortened V by 1 base and J by 6 bases, and 7 bases separated the two germline ends. The CDR3 spans 13 residues. The germline gives CDR1 MGHRA, CDR2 YSYEKL.

This clone has a single count. This chain uses TRBV27 with TRBJ2-7, with D possibly TRBD2 on 5 matching bases. This CDR3 spans 13 amino acids. Trimming took 9 bases from V and 6 from J, leaving 18 bases between them. Germline assignment: CDR1 MNHEY and CDR2 SMNVEV (reference sequence). The CDR3 nucleotides read TGTGCCAGTCTTGAGTACGGAGGAACCGAGCAGTACTTC. It yields the protein CASLEYGGTEQYF.

This clone was seen only a few times. The gene calls are TRBV4-2 and TRBJ2-3, with D possibly called TRBD1 or TRBD2 (5 bases each). CDR1 and CDR2 (germline): LGHNA, YNFKEQ. The CDR3 consists of 17 residues. V was trimmed by 0 bases and J by 0 bases, leaving 13 bases between them. The CDR3 DNA follows: TGTGCCAGCAGCCAAGACCGCTACAGGACTAGCACAGATACGCAGTATTTT. Protein product: CASSQDRYRTSTDTQYF.

Worth noting for this clone: Distinct nucleotide sequences in the sample also encode this CDR3. This rearrangement joins TRBV7-9 to TRBJ2-3; D is unresolved. V was cut by 5 bases and J by 0 bases, with 3 bases left in between. The germline V gene encodes CDR1 SEHNR and CDR2 FQNEAQ (reference sequence). The CDR3 extends over 12 amino acids. CDR3 DNA sequence: TGTGCCAGCAGCCTAAGCACAGATACGCAGTATTTT. This sequence encodes CASSLSTDTQYF.

The chain has TRBV2 and TRBJ2-3; 15 positions agree with TRBD2. This CDR3 contains 18 residues. V lost 4 bases and J lost 2; bases outside the gene matches: 7. Germline-derived CDR1 and CDR2 are SNHLY and FYNNEI. Here the CDR3 reads CASSGTSGRAFITDTQYF. The CDR3 nucleotides are TGTGCCAGCAGTGGGACTAGCGGGAGGGCCTTTATCACAGATACGCAGTATTTT.

V is TRBV6-1 and J is TRBJ2-5; no definite D call. The germline CDR1 and CDR2 sequences are MNHNS and SASEGT. The ends were cut back, 5 bases at V and 2 bases at J, with 9 bases in the middle. This CDR3 is built from 13 residues. The CDR3 spells CASSRTVQETQYF. DNA of the CDR3: TGTGCCAGCAGTCGGACGGTACAAGAGACCCAGTACTTC.

The chain links TRBV9 to TRBJ2-5; a possible D gene is TRBD1 (7 bases). Trimming took off 0 bases at V and 5 bases at J, with 17 bases between the two ends. Germline V gene lookup returns CDR1 SGDLS and CDR2 YYNGEE. The CDR3 spans 16 residues. This CDR3 is CASSVAGSGGTETQYF. CDR3 DNA: TGTGCCAGCAGCGTAGCTGGGTCAGGGGGGACTGAGACCCAGTACTTC. The whole variable domain, filled in from reference TRBV9 and TRBJ2-5, reads DSGVTQTPKHLITATGQRVTLRCSPRSGDLSVYWYQQSLDQGLQFLIQYYNGEERAKGNILERFSAQQFPDLHSELNLSSLELGDSALYFCASSVAGSGGTETQYFGPGTRLLVL.

On this clone itself: The junction and the germline gene differ at one end; a read error may be behind it. This rearrangement joins TRBV7-6 to TRBJ2-7; maybe TRBD2 (6 bases). The CDR3 extends over 15 amino acids. Germline loops: CDR1 SGHVS, CDR2 FNYEAQ. CDR3 bases: TGTGCCAGCAGCTTAGGAGGAGGGTCCTCCCACGAGCAGTACTTC. Protein sequence: CASSLGGGSSHEQYF. The variable domain in full, completed from reference TRBV7-6 and TRBJ2-7, reads GAGVSQSPRYKVTKRGQDVALRCDPISGHVSLYWYRQALGQGPEFLTYFNYEAQQDKSGLPNDRFSAERPEGSISTLTIQRTEQRDSAMYRCASSLGGGSSHEQYFGPGTRLTVT.

This chain uses TRBV27 with TRBJ1-1, with 8 bases aligning to TRBD1. V was clipped by 5 bases and J by 5 bases; unmatched bases: 7. This CDR3 spans 14 amino acids. Germline CDR1 reads MNHEY; CDR2 reads SMNVEV (reference sequence). The CDR3 loop reads CASSTRQGNTEAFF. The CDR3 region has the DNA TGTGCCAGCAGTACTAGACAGGGGAATACTGAAGCTTTCTTT.

The chain combines TRBV28 with TRBJ1-2; D is perhaps TRBD1 (6 bases). This CDR3 has 15 amino acids. With 3 bases removed from V and 1 base from J, the gap between germline ends came to 12 bases. Looked up from germline, CDR1 is MDHEN and CDR2 is SYDVKM. CDR3 sequence: CASSLVPDSNYGYTF. The CDR3 region has the DNA TGTGCCAGCAGTTTGGTCCCGGACAGTAACTATGGCTACACCTTC.

On this clone itself: Other DNA sequences of this sample code for an identical CDR3. The rearrangement joins TRBV4-1 to TRBJ2-1; D gene ambiguous. This CDR3 contains 12 residues. In germline, CDR1 is MGHRA, CDR2 YSYEKL. V was pared by 0 bases and J by 4 bases, with 1 base between. The CDR3 is CASSQDYNEQFF. In DNA form, the CDR3 reads TGCGCCAGCAGCCAAGATTACAATGAGCAGTTCTTC.

This chain uses TRBV28 with TRBJ2-2; 10 bases line up with TRBD2. The CDR3 contains 17 residues. The V gene end was trimmed by 2 bases and the J gene end by 0 bases; junction bases not matched to a gene: 3. From germline, CDR1 is MDHEN and CDR2 SYDVKM. In nucleotides, the CDR3 is TGTGCCAGCAGTTTACCCACTAGCGGGACGAACACCGGGGAGCTGTTTTTT. Its protein is CASSLPTSGTNTGELFF.

V is TRBV29-1 and J is TRBJ2-6; 8 nucleotides align to TRBD1. The V gene's germline CDR1 is SQVTM and CDR2 ANQGSEA. CDR3 length equals 12 residues. The junction had 2 bases not matched to a gene; V was cut back by 6 bases and J by 7 bases. CDR3 DNA: TGCAGCGTCGGGACAGGAGCCAACGTCCTGACTTTC. Translating it yields CSVGTGANVLTF.

The chain joins TRBV5-1 to TRBJ2-1, with 12 positions matching TRBD2. The CDR3 consists of 17 residues. V trimming: 3 bases; J trimming: 5 bases; junction bases outside the gene matches: 9. Germline assignment: CDR1 SGHRS and CDR2 YFSETQ. CDR3 sequence reads: CASSSGGLAGGNNEQFF. CDR3 nucleotide sequence: TGCGCCAGCAGCTCAGGTGGTCTAGCGGGAGGGAACAATGAGCAGTTCTTC.

This rearrangement joins TRBV4-2 to TRBJ1-1; D is unresolved. The CDR3 length is 14 residues. Germline values: CDR1 LGHNA, CDR2 YNFKEQ. Trimming removed 1 base from V and 0 bases from J, with 6 bases in between. CDR3 loop: CASSQGVLNTEAFF. CDR3 coding DNA: TGTGCCAGCAGCCAAGGTGTCTTGAACACTGAAGCTTTCTTT.

Note on this clone: Other DNA sequences of this sample code for an identical CDR3. The chain links TRBV9 to TRBJ2-1; a possible D gene is TRBD1 (6 bases). Trimming took off 2 bases at V and 0 bases at J, with 9 bases between the two ends. CDR1 SGDLS and CDR2 YYNGEE come from the germline V gene. This CDR3 spans 15 amino acids. As DNA, the CDR3 is TGTGCCAGCAGCGTCGGGACAAACTCCTACAATGAGCAGTTCTTC. Encoded protein: CASSVGTNSYNEQFF.

This chain joins TRBV9 and TRBJ1-5; the D is unclear. The CDR3 covers 17 residues. Trimming left V 0 bases short and J 1 base short, with 14 bases between. Per germline, CDR1 SGDLS and CDR2 YYNGEE. CDR3 protein: CASSVAPVWGSNQPQHF. The CDR3 DNA reads TGTGCCAGCAGCGTAGCTCCGGTCTGGGGAAGCAATCAGCCCCAGCATTTT.

The chain combines TRBV9 with TRBJ2-2, with 9 bases identical to TRBD2. The CDR3 runs to 17 residues. Trimming removed 1 base from V and 2 bases from J; junction bases left unmatched: 6. Germline CDR1 reads SGDLS; CDR2 reads YYNGEE. The CDR3 DNA reads as TGTGCCAGCAGCGTAATGCCGACTAGCGGAAACACCGGGGAGCTGTTTTTT. This sequence encodes CASSVMPTSGNTGELFF.

The count of this clone is one. CDR3 loop: CASSYRGQGRRQQFF. CDR3 sequence (DNA): TGTGCCAGCAGCTACCGGGGACAGGGAAGGCGGCAGCAGTTCTTC. The rearrangement uses TRBV7-2 and TRBJ2-1; TRBD1 aligns across 9 bases. The germline CDR1 and CDR2 sequences are SGHTA and FQGNSA. The CDR3 runs 15 residues. With V trimmed by 4 bases and J by 11 bases, 12 bases remained unmatched.

This rearrangement joins TRBV4-1 to TRBJ2-5; D gene uncertain. CDR3 length: 14 residues. V lost 1 base and J lost 2, with 8 bases in between. Germline V lookup: CDR1 MGHRA, CDR2 YSYEKL. The CDR3 protein is CASSQVAEQETQYF. In DNA, the CDR3 is TGCGCCAGCAGCCAAGTGGCCGAACAAGAGACCCAGTACTTC.

V is TRBV18 and J is TRBJ2-3; 7 nucleotides match TRBD1. The CDR3 covers 14 residues. CDR1 and CDR2 (germline): KGHSH, LQKENI. The J segment lost 4 bases and the V segment lost 3 bases, leaving 4 bases of the junction unmatched. The CDR3 DNA reads TGTGCCAGCTCACCGTCGACAGGGCCAGATACGCAGTATTTT. Its translation is CASSPSTGPDTQYF.

V and J are TRBV5-6 and TRBJ2-7; a possible D gene is TRBD1 (6 bases). The CDR3 spans 15 residues. The germline V and J ends were trimmed by 3 bases and 3 bases, with 16 bases remaining between them. Per the germline V gene, CDR1 is SGHDT and CDR2 is YYEEEE. As DNA, the CDR3 is TGTGCCAGCAGCTGGGGACGGACAGCCATCTACGAGCAGTACTTC. Amino acids: CASSWGRTAIYEQYF.